Detailed here is one T cell receptor (beta chain). The entry originates in a study of early T cells in non-severe SARS-CoV-2 infection. Study overall: The authors sequenced bulk RNA from unsorted whole blood, leaving chains unpaired.

TCRdb itself ran the 5' RACE reads through MiXCR, one entry per CDR3 protein. The profile shows approximately 35,000 distinct CDR3 sequences, 3.5% to 5% of them singletons. V lost 1 base, J lost 1 base, and 7 bases lay in between. Germline V gene lookup returns CDR1 SGHRS and CDR2 YFSETQ. There are 14 residues in the CDR3. The chain uses TRBV5-1 and TRBJ2-3, with D possibly matching TRBD2 (6 bases). The TCR comes from an adult who was a healthcare worker with PCR-confirmed SARS-CoV-2 infection or an uninfected control (not recorded which). Sequencing was done on a sample of whole blood. CDR3 nucleotides: TGCGCCAGCAGCTTGTCGGGGGGCACAGATACGCAGTATTTT. It encodes CASSLSGGTDTQYF. Using reference TRBV5-1 and TRBJ2-3 for the parts outside the CDR3, the full variable domain is KAGVTQTPRYLIKTRGQQVTLSCSPISGHRSVSWYQQTPGQGLQFLFEYFSETQRNKGNFPGRFSGRQFSNSRSEMNVSTLELGDSALYLCASSLSGGTDTQYFGPGTRLTVL.